The 30 T cell receptor beta chains listed next were all sequenced from one sample in a study of shared clonotypes between healthy human individuals. The protocol was immunoSEQ multiplex PCR, while the TCRdb copy is restricted to in-frame clones and leaves out a portion. Altogether 2 million to 2.5 million clones are present, over 85% being singletons, with the ten largest covering roughly 0.36%. The source material was naive CD4+ T cells from PBMCs. Subset noted: CD45RA+ positively selected. The receptors here all came from a man between 18 and 29 years old in good health. Some clones in this sample may be carry-over from other donors' samples.

V gene TRBV11-2 combines with J gene TRBJ1-1, with D possibly matching TRBD1 (5 bases). The CDR3 sequence is 12 residues long. Germline V gene lookup returns CDR1 SGHAT and CDR2 FQNNGV. Trimming took 3 bases from V and 6 from J, leaving 8 bases between them. CDR3 residues: CASSLEGAEAFF. The CDR3 DNA reads TGTGCCAGCAGCTTGGAAGGGGCTGAAGCTTTCTTT.

The chain employs TRBV27 and TRBJ2-1, with 8 bases that match TRBD1. There are 20 residues in the CDR3. Germline V CDR1 and CDR2: MNHEY, SMNVEV (reference sequence). V shed 5 bases and J 4 bases; nucleotides not matched to a gene: 22. In DNA form, the CDR3 reads TGTGCCAGCAGTGCCATCTTCCCCTTTCACAGGGGGAAACTTTACAATGAGCAGTTCTTC. Encoded protein: CASSAIFPFHRGKLYNEQFF.

This clone appeared a single time. V and J are TRBV10-3 and TRBJ1-1; the D gene is possibly TRBD1 (5 bases). Germline V gene sequence: CDR1 ENHRY, CDR2 SYGVKD. Trimming left V 5 bases short and J 4 bases short, with 20 bases between. The length of the CDR3 is 16 residues. Written as DNA, the CDR3 is TGTGCCATCAGTCCAGTTTGGGGGTTAGATTCCACTGAAGCTTTCTTT. Translated, it gives CAISPVWGLDSTEAFF.

This clone was recorded only once. The rearrangement joins TRBV28 to TRBJ1-1; TRBD1 is a possible D gene (6 bases). The germline V gene has CDR1 MDHEN and CDR2 SYDVKM. With 7 bases removed from V and 5 bases from J, the gap between germline ends came to 17 bases. The CDR3 extends over 14 amino acids. In nucleotides, the CDR3 is TGTGCCAGCACTGCCTTAGGGGGGCGTACTGAAGCTTTCTTT. It specifies CASTALGGRTEAFF.

Worth noting for this clone: The sample has other DNA sequences that encode this CDR3 too. V is TRBV4-1 and J is TRBJ1-1; possible D gene TRBD1, 6 bases. The CDR3 consists of 14 residues. Germline V CDR1 and CDR2: MGHRA, YSYEKL. Trimming left V 3 bases short and J 0 bases short, with 8 bases between. The CDR3 DNA is TGCGCCAGCAGCCAGGGACATCTGAACACTGAAGCTTTCTTT. Amino acid sequence: CASSQGHLNTEAFF.

The chain employs TRBV28 and TRBJ1-1; tentative D call: TRBD1 (5 bases). V lost 2 bases and J 6 bases, leaving 13 bases between the germline ends. This CDR3 has 14 amino acids. CDR1 is MDHEN, CDR2 SYDVKM, per germline. The CDR3 protein is CASSLPAGYAEAFF. The CDR3 region has the DNA TGTGCCAGCAGTTTACCCGCAGGGTACGCTGAAGCTTTCTTT.

The CDR3 here is CASSVLGRGGFPDTQYF. The CDR3, as DNA: TGTGCCAGCAGCGTACTGGGCAGGGGAGGTTTCCCAGATACGCAGTATTTT. The chain carries TRBV9 and TRBJ2-3; D assignment may be TRBD1 or TRBD2 (6 bases each). The CDR3 contains 17 residues. V lost 1 base and J lost 4, with 19 bases in between. In germline, CDR1 is SGDLS, CDR2 YYNGEE.

With respect to this clone: This sample includes further DNA sequences coding for the same CDR3. The chain uses TRBV5-1 and TRBJ1-1, with D tentatively TRBD1 (5 bases). CDR3 size: 16 residues. The V end was cut by 0 bases, the J end by 0 bases, with 12 bases between. The germline V gene has CDR1 SGHRS and CDR2 YFSETQ. CDR3 loop: CASSLAGQGLNTEAFF. CDR3 nucleotide sequence: TGCGCCAGCAGCTTGGCCGGCCAGGGCCTGAACACTGAAGCTTTCTTT.

V is TRBV28 and J is TRBJ2-1; TRBD2 aligns across 12 bases. The V segment lost 6 bases and the J segment 2 bases; nucleotides outside the gene matches: 17. CDR1 MDHEN and CDR2 SYDVKM come from the germline V gene. The CDR3 is made up of 20 amino acids. CDR3 coding DNA: TGTGCCAGCAGAAGCTCCACAGGGGAGACTAGCGGGGGCGCCTACAATGAGCAGTTCTTC. This sequence encodes CASRSSTGETSGGAYNEQFF.

In regard to this clone: This CDR3 is also generated by other DNA sequences in the sample. This sequence joins TRBV28 and TRBJ2-3, with D tentatively TRBD2 (5 bases). CDR1 is MDHEN, CDR2 SYDVKM, per germline. Between the trimmed V and J ends, which lost 6 bases and 2 bases, there was a span of 6 bases. This CDR3 has 12 amino acids. This chain's CDR3 is CASRGVTDTQYF. The CDR3 DNA follows: TGTGCCAGCAGGGGAGTCACAGATACGCAGTATTTT.

A word on this clone: The sample has other DNA sequences that encode this CDR3 too. V gene TRBV18 combines with J gene TRBJ1-5; the D is unclear. Trimming shortened V by 6 bases and J by 4 bases, and 10 bases separated the two germline ends. The CDR3 covers 13 residues. In germline, CDR1 is KGHSH, CDR2 LQKENI. The CDR3 reads CASSPTQNQPQHF. The CDR3 coding sequence is TGTGCCAGCTCTCCGACGCAGAATCAGCCCCAGCATTTT.

The CDR3, as DNA: TGTGCCAGTAGTATTTGGGGTGGAGATGATCAGCCCCAGCATTTT. It is translated as CASSIWGGDDQPQHF. The rearrangement links TRBV19 to TRBJ1-5; D is ambiguous. Germline V lookup: CDR1 LNHDA, CDR2 SQIVND (reference sequence). With 3 bases removed from V and 5 bases from J, the gap between germline ends came to 14 bases. CDR3 length equals 15 residues.

The chain recombines TRBV27 with TRBJ2-7; 7 positions match TRBD2. The CDR3 runs to 14 residues. Germline CDR1 is MNHEY and CDR2 is SMNVEV (reference sequence). The V and J ends lost 4 bases and 4 bases, in that order; junction bases with no gene match: 7. CDR3 residues: CASSWQGAGYEQYF. The CDR3 bases are TGTGCCAGCAGTTGGCAGGGAGCGGGATACGAGCAGTACTTC.

The chain carries TRBV5-1 and TRBJ1-2; 10 positions match TRBD1. CDR3 size: 14 residues. Germline V gene lookup returns CDR1 SGHRS and CDR2 YFSETQ. V lost 4 bases to trimming and J lost 3 bases; unmatched junction nucleotides: 3. The CDR3, as DNA: TGCGCCAGCAGCCGTGGGACAGGGGACTATGGCTACACCTTC. Its translation: CASSRGTGDYGYTF.

The chain is built from TRBV15 and TRBJ2-2, with 7 bases that match TRBD2. The ends lost 2 bases at V and 1 base at J; junction bases unmatched: 10. This CDR3 has 18 amino acids. Germline V gene data show CDR1 as LNHNV and CDR2 as YYDKDF (reference sequence). CDR3 protein: CATSRLDGGDLNTGELFF. In nucleotides, the CDR3 is TGTGCCACCAGCAGACTTGATGGGGGGGATTTGAACACCGGGGAGCTGTTTTTT.

CDR3 sequence: CSVEAGLAEHYNEQFF. The CDR3 DNA reads TGCAGCGTTGAAGCGGGACTAGCGGAGCACTACAATGAGCAGTTCTTC. This sequence joins TRBV29-1 and TRBJ2-1; 11 bases are shared with TRBD2. V shed 1 base and J 3 bases; nucleotides not matched to a gene: 5. Germline V gene lookup returns CDR1 SQVTM and CDR2 ANQGSEA. CDR3 length: 16 residues.

This clone occurred once. The rearrangement joins TRBV7-2 to TRBJ2-5; D is unclear. The germline V gene encodes CDR1 SGHTA and CDR2 FQGNSA. Trimming took off 5 bases at V and 7 bases at J, with 11 bases between the two ends. This CDR3 is 12 amino acids long. CDR3 bases: TGTGCCAGCAGCAACCTAGAGCGGACCCAGTACTTC. Translation gives CASSNLERTQYF.

The chain joins TRBV4-3 to TRBJ2-3; TRBD2 agrees at 9 bases. The CDR3 totals 15 residues. V lost 1 base and J lost 6; bases outside the gene matches: 5. Looked up from germline, CDR1 is LGHNA and CDR2 is YSLEER. CDR3 amino acids: CASSQGGLAADTQYF. DNA for the CDR3: TGCGCCAGCAGCCAAGGGGGACTAGCAGCCGATACGCAGTATTTT.

V usage is TRBV5-1 and J usage is TRBJ2-7; perhaps D is TRBD1 or TRBD2 (5 bases each). This CDR3 is 15 amino acids long. The germline V gene encodes CDR1 SGHRS and CDR2 YFSETQ. Deletions cut 4 bases from V and 7 bases from J, with 21 bases between. CDR3 sequence (DNA): TGCGCCAGCAGCGTAGACCGAGGGGCTTTTAGGGAGCAGTACTTC. Its protein is CASSVDRGAFREQYF. The complete variable domain, with remaining parts taken from reference TRBV5-1 and TRBJ2-7, reads KAGVTQTPRYLIKTRGQQVTLSCSPISGHRSVSWYQQTPGQGLQFLFEYFSETQRNKGNFPGRFSGRQFSNSRSEMNVSTLELGDSALYLCASSVDRGAFREQYFGPGTRLTVT.

This chain links TRBV23-1 with TRBJ2-7; D is perhaps TRBD1 or TRBD2 (6 bases each). TRBV23-1 belongs to the ORF category, with a function that is uncertain. There are 16 residues in the CDR3. Between the trimmed V and J ends, which lost 3 bases and 2 bases, there was a span of 17 bases. The CDR3 coding sequence is TGCGCCAGCAGTCAGGGCGTCGGGGGCCTCGCCTACGAGCAGTACTTC. Its translation is CASSQGVGGLAYEQYF.

Points on this clone: An end of the junction differs from the germline gene, which may be a read error. This same CDR3 is encoded by further DNA sequences in the sample. This chain connects TRBV2 to TRBJ1-1; D is perhaps TRBD1 (5 bases). The CDR3 runs to 16 residues. Germline lookup yields CDR1 SNHLY and CDR2 FYNNEI. The CDR3 coding sequence is TGTGCCAGTAGTGAAGGACCGGTCTGGGGGTACACTGAAGCTTTCTTT. Its protein is CASSEGPVWGYTEAFF.

The chain uses TRBV5-1 and TRBJ2-3, with 11 bases identical to TRBD2. V shed 0 bases, J shed 0 bases, and the junction held 9 bases outside the gene matches. This CDR3 is 19 amino acids long. Germline loops: CDR1 SGHRS, CDR2 YFSETQ. DNA of the CDR3: TGCGCCAGCAGCTTGGCCTCGGCTAGCGGGAGGTACAGCACAGATACGCAGTATTTT. The encoded protein is CASSLASASGRYSTDTQYF.

Comments on this clone: Other DNA sequences in this specimen translate into the identical CDR3. The chain links TRBV19 to TRBJ1-2, with 7 bases lining up with TRBD1. Germline CDR1 and CDR2: LNHDA and SQIVND (reference sequence). The CDR3 is made up of 14 amino acids. V was pared by 3 bases and J by 4 bases, with 5 bases of the junction left unmatched. The CDR3 coding sequence is TGTGCCAGTAGTATCCGGGGACAGATCTATGGCTACACCTTC. It is translated as CASSIRGQIYGYTF.

The sample holds one count of this clone. The chain combines TRBV27 with TRBJ2-3; 7 positions match TRBD1. Germline-derived CDR1 and CDR2 are MNHEY and SMNVEV (reference sequence). With 10 bases clipped from V and 1 base from J, the junction kept 8 bases outside the gene matches. The CDR3 runs to 14 residues. The CDR3 bases are TGTGCCACCCTCCGGGACAGACGCACAGATACGCAGTATTTT. As protein: CATLRDRRTDTQYF.

The CDR3 loop is CASSLGSAADTQYF. CDR3 in DNA: TGCGCCAGCAGCTTGGGGTCGGCAGCAGATACGCAGTATTTT. The chain has TRBV5-1 and TRBJ2-3; D gene uncertain. This CDR3 spans 14 amino acids. V lost 0 bases to trimming and J lost 4 bases, with 9 bases between them. Germline loops: CDR1 SGHRS, CDR2 YFSETQ.

CDR3 nucleotides: TGCGCCAGCAGCCAGATCGGGACTAGCGGCCGCCAGTACTTC. This encodes CASSQIGTSGRQYF. The chain has TRBV4-1 and TRBJ2-7; 11 positions match TRBD2. CDR3 length: 14 amino acids. After removal of 3 bases from V and 10 bases from J, the junction contained 8 bases not matched to a gene. Germline V lookup: CDR1 MGHRA, CDR2 YSYEKL.

CDR3 amino acids: CASSVGPPGAGANVLTF. CDR3 in DNA: TGTGCCAGCAGCGTAGGGCCCCCCGGGGCTGGGGCCAACGTCCTGACTTTC. The rearrangement links TRBV9 to TRBJ2-6, with D maybe TRBD2 (5 bases). The CDR3 has 17 amino acids. Trimming stripped 0 bases from V and 2 bases from J, with 12 bases between. The germline gives CDR1 SGDLS, CDR2 YYNGEE.

This clone was counted a single time. V and J are TRBV5-1 and TRBJ2-3; the D gene could be TRBD1 or TRBD2 (6 bases each). There are 15 residues in the CDR3. Germline assignment: CDR1 SGHRS and CDR2 YFSETQ. V was shortened by 4 bases and J by 1 base, with 13 bases between the two germline ends. CDR3 region: CASSPSGAGTDTQYF. The CDR3 coding sequence is TGCGCCAGCAGCCCGTCGGGGGCAGGCACAGATACGCAGTATTTT.

This rearrangement joins TRBV7-9 to TRBJ1-5, with unresolved D. Trimming removed 6 bases from V and 3 bases from J, with 12 bases in between. Germline V gene lookup returns CDR1 SEHNR and CDR2 FQNEAQ (reference sequence). The CDR3 consists of 14 residues. The CDR3, as DNA: TGTGCCAGCAGTTATAGCGGTACCAATCAGCCCCAGCATTTT. Translated: CASSYSGTNQPQHF.

V and J are TRBV6-1 and TRBJ1-5; weak D call: TRBD1 (5 bases). Germline loops: CDR1 MNHNS, CDR2 SASEGT. V lost 6 bases and J lost 10, with 16 bases in between. The CDR3 totals 13 residues. CDR3 sequence: CASSEQAAGPQHF. The CDR3 region has the DNA TGTGCCAGCAGCGAACAGGCGGCGGGTCCCCAGCATTTT.